This section outlines one TCR beta chain sequence together with its context. This clonotype occurred a few times. Its antigen is currently not known. A read error may produce the germline difference seen at one junction end. This sample is part of a study of CD8 T cells in ankylosing spondylitis listed by TCRdb under 2017. Context from the whole study: T cell receptor beta repertoires were profiled in healthy donors and ankylosing spondylitis patients so that disease-linked TCR variants could be found. The whole study cohort included over 85 healthy donors and over 20 ankylosing spondylitis patients. Samples of peripheral blood were taken, and for ankylosing spondylitis patients, synovial fluid was collected as well.

The CDR3 has 15 amino acids, counting the end cysteine and phenylalanine. The retained sequence is limited to the CDR3, 45 bases, with the frame set at the first base. Reading the germline V gene (reference sequence) gives CDR1 SEHNR and CDR2 FQNEAQ. The research as a whole found: Blood from ankylosing spondylitis patients appeared to be characterized by a TCR beta motif made up of 8 or 9 highly homologous amino acid variants. Some motif variants had previously been reported in the synovial fluid and blood of reactive arthritis patients, which suggests shared mechanisms of disease initiation. A CD8+ phenotype was shown by the disease-linked clones, which were found at relatively low frequencies in peripheral blood. The disease-linked clones were reported to be significantly enriched in matched synovial fluid samples from ankylosing spondylitis patients.

Sequenced on an Illumina HiSeq 2500. Quantitative 5'-RACE with molecular barcodes was used to prepare TCR beta libraries. As for how the authors treated the data: A new computational method, built on a probabilistic model of VDJ rearrangement, was used to identify disease-linked TCR variants. TCRdb reprocessing: public reads trimmed at Q25 with fastp, clones called with MiXCR, in-frame beta chains kept. One record per CDR3 amino acid sequence lists the most common genes and DNA. TCRdb, not the original authors, processed these V and J calls. This sample has roughly 700,000 distinct CDR3 sequences in its table, and under 20% of those were observed once. The ten biggest clones cover about a fifth of the sample.

This receptor chain uses TRBV7-9 and TRBJ2-3; a stretch of 10 junction bases matches TRBD2. The sequence derives from a male donor with ankylosing spondylitis. Specimen: blood, either unsorted or a sorted T cell fraction (not recorded which). The nucleotide sequence is given as TGTGCCAGCAGGTTAGCGGGGGGAGCGGCAGATACGCAGTATTTT. This translates into CASRLAGGAADTQYF.